This T cell receptor beta chain stems from a study of blood T cell repertoires in COVID-19. Study-level background: COVID-19 samples, acute and convalescent, were from the United States, Italy and Spain.

The J segment lost 3 bases and the V segment lost 4 bases, leaving 6 bases of the junction unmatched. Germline V gene data show CDR1 as LNHDA and CDR2 as SQIVND (reference sequence). This CDR3 comprises 15 residues. The method was immunoSEQ multiplex PCR; TCRdb's version includes in-frame clones alone and lacks a portion of them. Among roughly 140,000 clones listed, around 80% were seen once. V and J are TRBV19 and TRBJ1-5, with 7 positions matching TRBD1. The material sequenced was peripheral blood. This receptor was taken from a woman between 50 and 59 years old with acute or convalescent COVID-19. Written as DNA, the CDR3 is TGTGCCAGTAGTAGAAGGGACAGCGCCAATCAGCCCCAGCATTTT. Translated: CASSRRDSANQPQHF.